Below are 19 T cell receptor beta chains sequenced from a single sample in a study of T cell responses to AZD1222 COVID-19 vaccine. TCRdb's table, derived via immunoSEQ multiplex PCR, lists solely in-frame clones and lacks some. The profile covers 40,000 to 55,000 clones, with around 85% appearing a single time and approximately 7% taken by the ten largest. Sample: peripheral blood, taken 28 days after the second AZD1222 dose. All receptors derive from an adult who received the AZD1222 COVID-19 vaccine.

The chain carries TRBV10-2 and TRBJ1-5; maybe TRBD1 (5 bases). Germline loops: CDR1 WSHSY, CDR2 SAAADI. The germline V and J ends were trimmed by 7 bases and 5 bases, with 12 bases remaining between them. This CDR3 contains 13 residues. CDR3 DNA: TGCGCCAGCAAGGAGCGGGGGGATCAGCCCCAGCATTTT. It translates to CASKERGDQPQHF.

The CDR3 is CASSSYRFTEAFF. The CDR3 DNA reads TGTGCCAGCAGCTCATACAGGTTCACTGAAGCTTTCTTT. This sequence joins TRBV11-2 and TRBJ1-1; D is perhaps TRBD1 (5 bases). From germline, CDR1 is SGHAT and CDR2 FQNNGV. The CDR3 is made up of 13 amino acids. Deletions cut 4 bases from V and 4 bases from J, with 10 bases between.

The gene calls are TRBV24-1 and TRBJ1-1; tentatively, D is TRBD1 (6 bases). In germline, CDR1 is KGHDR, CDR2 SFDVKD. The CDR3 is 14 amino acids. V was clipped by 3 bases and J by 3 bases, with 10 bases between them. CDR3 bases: TGTGCCACCAGTGATGCAGGGGTGGACACTGAAGCTTTCTTT. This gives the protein CATSDAGVDTEAFF.

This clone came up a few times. The CDR3 bases are TGTGCCAGCAATGAGTGGGGAGGTGGGGAGACCCAGTACTTC. This gives the protein CASNEWGGGETQYF. The rearrangement joins TRBV7-2 to TRBJ2-5; D may be TRBD2 (6 bases). Germline loops: CDR1 SGHTA, CDR2 FQGNSA. V lost 7 bases and J 5 bases, leaving 17 bases between the germline ends. The CDR3 extends over 14 amino acids.

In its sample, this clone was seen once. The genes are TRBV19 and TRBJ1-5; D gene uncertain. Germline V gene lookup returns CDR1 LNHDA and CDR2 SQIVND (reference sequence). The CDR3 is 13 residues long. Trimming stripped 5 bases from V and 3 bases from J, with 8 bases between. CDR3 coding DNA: TGTGCCAGTAGTTTTTCTCACAATCAGCCCCAGCATTTT. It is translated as CASSFSHNQPQHF.

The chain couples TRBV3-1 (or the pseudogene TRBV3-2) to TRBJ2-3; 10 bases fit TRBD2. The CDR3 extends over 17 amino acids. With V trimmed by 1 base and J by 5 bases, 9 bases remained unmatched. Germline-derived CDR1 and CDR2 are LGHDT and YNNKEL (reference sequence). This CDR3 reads CASSQAPSGSQGDTQYF. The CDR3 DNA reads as TGTGCCAGCAGCCAAGCCCCTAGCGGGAGTCAAGGAGATACGCAGTATTTT.

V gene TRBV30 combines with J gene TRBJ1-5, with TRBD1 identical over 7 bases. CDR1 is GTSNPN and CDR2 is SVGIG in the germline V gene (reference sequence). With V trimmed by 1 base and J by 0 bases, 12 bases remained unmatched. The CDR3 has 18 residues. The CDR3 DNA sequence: TGTGCCTGGAGTGGAGAACAGGGGCAAATCTATAGCAATCAGCCCCAGCATTTT. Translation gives CAWSGEQGQIYSNQPQHF.

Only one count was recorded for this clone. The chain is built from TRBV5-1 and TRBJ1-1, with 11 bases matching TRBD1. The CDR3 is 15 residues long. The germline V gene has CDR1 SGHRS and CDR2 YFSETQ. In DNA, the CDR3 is TGCGCTACTGGGTCGTTGGGACAGGGGGGCACTGAAGCTTTCTTT. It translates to CATGSLGQGGTEAFF.

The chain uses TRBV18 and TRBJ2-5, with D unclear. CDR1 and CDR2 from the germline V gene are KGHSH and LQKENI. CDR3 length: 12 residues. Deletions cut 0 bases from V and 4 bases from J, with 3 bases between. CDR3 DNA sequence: TGTGCCAGCTCACCACCGGGAGAGACCCAGTACTTC. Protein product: CASSPPGETQYF.

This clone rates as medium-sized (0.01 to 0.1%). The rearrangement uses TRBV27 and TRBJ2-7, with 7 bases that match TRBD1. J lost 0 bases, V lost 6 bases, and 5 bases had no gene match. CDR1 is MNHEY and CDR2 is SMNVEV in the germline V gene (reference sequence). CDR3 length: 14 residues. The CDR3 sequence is CASRETGSSYEQYF. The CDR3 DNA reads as TGTGCCAGCAGGGAGACAGGGAGCTCCTACGAGCAGTACTTC.

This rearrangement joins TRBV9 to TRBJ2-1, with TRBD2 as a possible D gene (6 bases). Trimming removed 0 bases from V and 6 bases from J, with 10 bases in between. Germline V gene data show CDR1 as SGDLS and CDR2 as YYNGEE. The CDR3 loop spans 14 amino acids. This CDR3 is CASSVAGEGNEQFF. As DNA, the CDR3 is TGTGCCAGCAGCGTAGCGGGAGAGGGCAATGAGCAGTTCTTC.

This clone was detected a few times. For the CDR3, the DNA is TGTGCCAGCAGCTTAGAAGGGGCGAACACTGAAGCTTTCTTT. It is translated as CASSLEGANTEAFF. This rearrangement joins TRBV7-3 to TRBJ1-1; tentative D call: TRBD1 (5 bases). The CDR3 spans 14 residues. The V and J ends lost 2 bases and 1 base respectively, with 8 bases between them. The germline gives CDR1 SGHTA, CDR2 FQGTGA.

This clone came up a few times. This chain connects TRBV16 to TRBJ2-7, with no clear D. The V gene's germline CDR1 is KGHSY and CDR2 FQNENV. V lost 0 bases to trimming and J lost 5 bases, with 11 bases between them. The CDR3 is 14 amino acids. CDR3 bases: TGTGCCAGCAGCCAATCTCGGGTGAGGAACGAGCAGTACTTC. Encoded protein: CASSQSRVRNEQYF.

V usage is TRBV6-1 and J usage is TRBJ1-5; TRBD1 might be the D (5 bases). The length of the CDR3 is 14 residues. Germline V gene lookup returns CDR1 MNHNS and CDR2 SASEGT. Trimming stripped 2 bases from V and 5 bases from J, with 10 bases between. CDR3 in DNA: TGTGCCAGCAGTGAAAGGGGCAGAGATCAGCCCCAGCATTTT. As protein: CASSERGRDQPQHF.

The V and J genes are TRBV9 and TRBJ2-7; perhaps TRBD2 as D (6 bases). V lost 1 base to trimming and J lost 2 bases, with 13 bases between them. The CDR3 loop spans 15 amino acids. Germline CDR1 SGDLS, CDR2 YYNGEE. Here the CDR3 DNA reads TGTGCCAGCAGCGTACTTGCGGGGCGCACCTACGAGCAGTACTTC. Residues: CASSVLAGRTYEQYF.

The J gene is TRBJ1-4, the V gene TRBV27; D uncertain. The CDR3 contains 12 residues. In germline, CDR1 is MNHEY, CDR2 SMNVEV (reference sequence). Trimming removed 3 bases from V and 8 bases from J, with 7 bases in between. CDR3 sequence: CASSFMGEKLFF. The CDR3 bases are TGTGCCAGCAGTTTCATGGGGGAAAAACTGTTTTTT.

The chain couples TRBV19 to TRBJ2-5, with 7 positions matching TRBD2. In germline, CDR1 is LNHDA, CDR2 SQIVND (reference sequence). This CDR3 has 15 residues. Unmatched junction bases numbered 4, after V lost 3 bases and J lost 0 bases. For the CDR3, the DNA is TGTGCCAGTAGTATTGGAGCGGGGTACCAAGAGACCCAGTACTTC. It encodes CASSIGAGYQETQYF.

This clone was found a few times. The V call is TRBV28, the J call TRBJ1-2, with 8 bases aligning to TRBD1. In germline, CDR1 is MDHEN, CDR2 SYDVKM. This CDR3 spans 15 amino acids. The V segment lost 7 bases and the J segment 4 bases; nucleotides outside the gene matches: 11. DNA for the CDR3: TGTGCCAGCAAGAGGACAGGGACTACCTCCTATGGCTACACCTTC. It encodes CASKRTGTTSYGYTF.

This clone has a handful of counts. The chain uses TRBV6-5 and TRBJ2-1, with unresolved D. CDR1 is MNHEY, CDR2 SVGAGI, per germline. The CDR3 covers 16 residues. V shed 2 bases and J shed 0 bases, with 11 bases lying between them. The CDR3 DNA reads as TGTGCCAGCAGTTACGTTCCATTAGGCTCCTACAATGAGCAGTTCTTC. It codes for CASSYVPLGSYNEQFF.